The 20 T cell receptor beta chains listed next were all sequenced from one sample in a study of Graves' ophthalmopathy and Graves' hyperthyroidism (dated by TCRdb to about 2018). Instrument used: Illumina HiSeq 2000. For repertoire sequencing, TCR beta CDR3 regions were amplified from RNA transcripts. A first-round RT-PCR used HTBI primers with the Qiagen OneStep RT-PCR kit, followed by a second-round multiplex PCR, size selection and purification. TCRdb ran its own pipeline on the public reads, namely fastp trimming at Q25 and MiXCR clone calling, and kept in-frame beta chains. Each CDR3 protein appears once, grouped with its most common genes and DNA. The sample contains around 1,000,000 distinct CDR3 sequences, about 40% of them found a single time. Approximately 10% of the sample goes to the ten largest clones. Sequencing was carried out using peripheral blood or thyroid tissue (not recorded which). The receptors here all came from an adult man with Graves' hyperthyroidism.

A note on this clonotype: An end of the junction does not agree with germline; a read error may underlie this. The chain combines TRBV20-1 with TRBJ1-5; 7 bases match TRBD1. The CDR3 sequence is 13 residues long. Germline lookup yields CDR1 DFQATT and CDR2 SNEGSKA (reference sequence). The CDR3 region has the DNA TGCAGTGCCAGACAGGGCGGGCTACGGCCCCAGCGTTTT. The encoded protein is CSARQGGLRPQRF.

The CDR3 nucleotides are TGCGCCAGCAGCCACCAGGGACGGAAGAACACTGAAGCTTTCTTT. Translation: CASSHQGRKNTEAFF. The rearrangement joins TRBV5-1 to TRBJ1-1; a weak D match, TRBD1 (5 bases). The CDR3 runs 15 residues. The ends were cut back, 4 bases at V and 1 base at J, with 14 bases in the middle. Germline values: CDR1 SGHRS, CDR2 YFSETQ.

The rearrangement joins TRBV9 to TRBJ2-3; 11 nucleotides line up with TRBD2. Germline CDR1 is SGDLS and CDR2 is YYNGEE. CDR3 length: 17 amino acids. With V trimmed by 0 bases and J by 7 bases, 10 bases remained unmatched. The CDR3 DNA follows: TGTGCCAGCAGCGTAGTCGGTAGCGGGGGGGCCGCGAATACGCAGTATTTT. Its protein product is CASSVVGSGGAANTQYF. The full variable domain, completed using reference TRBV9 and TRBJ2-3, is DSGVTQTPKHLITATGQRVTLRCSPRSGDLSVYWYQQSLDQGLQFLIQYYNGEERAKGNILERFSAQQFPDLHSELNLSSLELGDSALYFCASSVVGSGGAANTQYFGPGTRLTVL.

The table lists this clonotype with many counts. The chain recombines TRBV6-5 with TRBJ2-7; TRBD2 agrees at 11 bases. The V segment lost 7 bases and the J segment 3 bases; nucleotides outside the gene matches: 5. Germline V lookup: CDR1 MNHEY, CDR2 SVGAGI. This CDR3 is 14 amino acids long. CDR3 nucleotides: TGTGCCAGCATTAAGACTAGCGGGATCTACGAGCAGTACTTC. Its translation: CASIKTSGIYEQYF.

About this clonotype: This may stem from a read error, because a much larger clone lies one nucleotide away. The chain carries TRBV2 and TRBJ1-2; unclear D gene. The length of the CDR3 is 13 residues. V lost 6 bases to trimming and J lost 2 bases, with 10 bases between them. The germline V gene encodes CDR1 SNHLY and CDR2 FYNNEI. The CDR3 protein is CASRSTINYGYTF. As DNA, the CDR3 is TGTGCCAGCAGATCGACAATAAACTATGGCTACACCTTC.

About this clonotype: With a much larger clone just one base away, this may be a read error. CDR3 sequence: CASGTAGFNSPLHF. The CDR3 bases are TGTGCCAGCGGGACCGCGGGGTTTAATTCACCCCTCCACTTT. This chain connects TRBV10-3 to TRBJ1-6; TRBD1 might be the D (5 bases). The CDR3 is made up of 14 amino acids. Looked up from germline, CDR1 is ENHRY and CDR2 is SYGVKD. Trimming pared 10 bases from V and 6 bases from J, leaving 16 bases between.

This clonotype was seen a few times. The rearrangement links TRBV28 to TRBJ2-7, with D perhaps matching TRBD2 (6 bases). With 6 bases removed from V and 6 bases from J, the gap between germline ends came to 18 bases. The CDR3 covers 14 residues. Germline-derived CDR1 and CDR2 are MDHEN and SYDVKM. CDR3 coding DNA: TGTGCCAGCAGGGAGGGTCCCCGGTCGGGCGAGCAGTACTTC. This sequence encodes CASREGPRSGEQYF.

This clonotype was found a few times. The chain recombines TRBV7-6 with TRBJ2-7; D call uncertain. This CDR3 is 9 amino acids long. Germline assignment: CDR1 SGHVS and CDR2 FNYEAQ. V was cut by 4 bases and J by 9 bases, with 4 bases left in between. Written as DNA, the CDR3 is TGTGCCAGCAGCTCCTCGCAGTACTTC. This codes for CASSSSQYF.

This clonotype appeared many times. V usage is TRBV2 and J usage is TRBJ2-5; tentative D call: TRBD1 (5 bases). Germline CDR1 reads SNHLY; CDR2 reads FYNNEI. Trimming shortened V by 7 bases and J by 0 bases, and 15 bases separated the two germline ends. This CDR3 is 15 amino acids long. The CDR3 region is CASTLIQAYQETQYF. CDR3 bases: TGTGCCAGCACCTTGATACAGGCGTACCAAGAGACCCAGTACTTC.

The chain combines TRBV18 with TRBJ1-5; weak D call: TRBD1 (6 bases). V lost 2 bases to trimming and J lost 0 bases, with 11 bases between them. The germline gives CDR1 KGHSH, CDR2 LQKENI. The CDR3 runs to 16 residues. CDR3 nucleotides: TGTGCCAGCTCACCAAGGACAGTGAATAGCAATCAGCCCCAGCATTTT. This gives the protein CASSPRTVNSNQPQHF.

The genes are TRBV20-1 and TRBJ1-1; TRBD1 matches at 8 bases. V shed 5 bases and J 1 base; nucleotides not matched to a gene: 6. This CDR3 has 14 amino acids. The germline V gene encodes CDR1 DFQATT and CDR2 SNEGSKA (reference sequence). The CDR3: CSADRGRGNTEAFF. CDR3 in DNA: TGCAGTGCTGACAGGGGCCGGGGGAACACTGAAGCTTTCTTT.

This clonotype was counted many times. The V and J genes are TRBV7-9 and TRBJ1-2; the D is unclear. Germline CDR1 reads SEHNR; CDR2 reads FQNEAQ (reference sequence). The CDR3 extends over 13 amino acids. Trimming took off 0 bases at V and 10 bases at J, with 12 bases between the two ends. The chain's CDR3 is CASSLASENLYTF. The CDR3 DNA sequence: TGTGCCAGCAGCTTAGCATCTGAGAACCTCTACACCTTC.

This clonotype was picked up many times. The chain uses TRBV19 and TRBJ1-1, with a possible D match to TRBD1 (6 bases). V shed 5 bases and J shed 1 base, with 11 bases lying between them. This CDR3 spans 14 amino acids. Germline loops: CDR1 LNHDA, CDR2 SQIVND (reference sequence). CDR3 residues: CASSPGHGNTEAFF. Here the CDR3 DNA reads TGTGCCAGTAGTCCGGGACACGGGAACACTGAAGCTTTCTTT. Filled out from reference TRBV19 and TRBJ1-1, the complete variable domain reads DGGITQSPKYLFRKEGQNVTLSCEQNLNHDAMYWYRQDPGQGLRLIYYSQIVNDFQKGDIAEGYSVSREKKESFPLTVTSAQKNPTAFYLCASSPGHGNTEAFFGQGTRLTVV.

This clonotype was picked up many times. The chain is built from TRBV7-2 and TRBJ1-2; 9 bases fit TRBD1. The CDR3 is 16 residues long. V lost 5 bases to trimming and J lost 6 bases; unmatched junction nucleotides: 13. From germline, CDR1 is SGHTA and CDR2 FQGNSA. The CDR3 sequence: CASSETTGGNLNGYTF. The CDR3 nucleotides are TGTGCCAGCAGCGAGACTACAGGGGGCAATTTGAATGGCTACACCTTC.

The chain links TRBV7-9 to TRBJ1-2; D perhaps matches TRBD1 (6 bases). V gave up 3 bases and J gave up 0 bases, with 8 bases separating them. This CDR3 has 14 amino acids. The germline CDR1 and CDR2 sequences are SEHNR and FQNEAQ (reference sequence). CDR3 sequence: CASSFRGPNYGYTF. Written as DNA, the CDR3 is TGTGCCAGCAGCTTCAGGGGTCCTAACTATGGCTACACCTTC.

The J gene is TRBJ2-5, the V gene TRBV7-9; D might be TRBD2 (6 bases). The V end was cut by 3 bases, the J end by 0 bases, with 8 bases between. The CDR3 is made up of 14 amino acids. Per germline, CDR1 SEHNR and CDR2 FQNEAQ (reference sequence). The CDR3 loop reads CASSLSGHQETQYF. DNA for the CDR3: TGTGCCAGCAGCTTGAGCGGGCACCAAGAGACCCAGTACTTC.

In its sample, this clonotype was seen many times. V usage is TRBV19 and J usage is TRBJ2-2; 11 nucleotides line up with TRBD2. Looked up from germline, CDR1 is LNHDA and CDR2 is SQIVND (reference sequence). Losses at the gene ends were 6 bases for V and 5 bases for J; bases not matched to a gene: 8. CDR3 length: 16 amino acids. The CDR3 reads CASSGTSGTFTGELFF. CDR3 bases: TGTGCCAGTAGCGGGACTAGCGGAACCTTTACCGGGGAGCTGTTTTTT.

The V gene is TRBV7-8, the J gene TRBJ1-6; possibly TRBD1 for D (6 bases). The CDR3 spans 15 residues. Trimming took off 0 bases at V and 7 bases at J, with 10 bases between the two ends. The V gene's germline CDR1 is SGHVS and CDR2 FQNEAQ. The CDR3 protein is CASSLAGGVNSPLHF. CDR3 DNA sequence: TGTGCCAGCAGCTTAGCCGGGGGCGTAAATTCACCCCTCCACTTT.

To note about this clonotype: The junction does not match germline at one end; this may be a read error. The rearrangement joins TRBV12-3 or TRBV12-4 to TRBJ2-7; D might be TRBD1 (5 bases). The CDR3 totals 14 residues. Here the CDR3 reads CVSSFRAGSYEQYF. DNA for the CDR3: TGTGTCAGCAGTTTCAGGGCTGGGTCCTACGAGCAGTACTTC.

The chain couples TRBV25-1 to TRBJ2-2; 8 bases fit TRBD1. The CDR3 contains 15 residues. The germline V gene has CDR1 MGHDK and CDR2 SYGVNS. Trimming removed 8 bases from V and 5 bases from J; junction bases left unmatched: 10. CDR3 region: CASGPWDRSTGELFF. Written as DNA, the CDR3 is TGTGCCAGCGGTCCCTGGGACAGGTCAACCGGGGAGCTGTTTTTT.